This T cell receptor (beta chain) derives from a study of T cell responses to AZD1222 COVID-19 vaccine. Germline CDR1 LGHDT, CDR2 YNNKEL (reference sequence). This CDR3 region has 12 residues. The V and J ends lost 1 base and 6 bases respectively, with 7 bases between them. Method: immunoSEQ multiplex PCR; TCRdb's copy keeps in-frame clones and lacks some. Of 100,000 to 150,000 clones in the sample, 84% were seen once. Here the sequenced sample was peripheral blood, taken 28 days after the second AZD1222 dose. The V call is TRBV3-1 (or the pseudogene TRBV3-2), the J call TRBJ2-7; tentatively, D is TRBD1 (5 bases). This sequence was found in an adult who received the AZD1222 COVID-19 vaccine. DNA for the CDR3: TGTGCCAGCAGCCAAGTGGGGCGCGAGCAGTACTTC. Translation: CASSQVGREQYF.